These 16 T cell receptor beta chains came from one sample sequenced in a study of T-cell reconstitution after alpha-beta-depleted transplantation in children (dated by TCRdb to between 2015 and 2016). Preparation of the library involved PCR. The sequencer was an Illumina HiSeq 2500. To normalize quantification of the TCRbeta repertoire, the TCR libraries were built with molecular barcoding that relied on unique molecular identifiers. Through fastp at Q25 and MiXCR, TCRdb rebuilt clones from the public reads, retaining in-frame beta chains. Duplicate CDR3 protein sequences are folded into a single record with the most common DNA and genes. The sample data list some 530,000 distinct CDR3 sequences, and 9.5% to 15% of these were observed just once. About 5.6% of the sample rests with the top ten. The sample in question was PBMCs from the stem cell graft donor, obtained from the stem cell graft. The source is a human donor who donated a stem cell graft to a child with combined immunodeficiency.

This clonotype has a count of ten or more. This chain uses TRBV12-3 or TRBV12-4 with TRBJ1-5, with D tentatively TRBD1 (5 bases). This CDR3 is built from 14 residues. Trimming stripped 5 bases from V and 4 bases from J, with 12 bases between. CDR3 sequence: CASSPSAGNQPQHF. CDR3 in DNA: TGTGCCAGCAGTCCATCCGCAGGGAATCAGCCCCAGCATTTT.

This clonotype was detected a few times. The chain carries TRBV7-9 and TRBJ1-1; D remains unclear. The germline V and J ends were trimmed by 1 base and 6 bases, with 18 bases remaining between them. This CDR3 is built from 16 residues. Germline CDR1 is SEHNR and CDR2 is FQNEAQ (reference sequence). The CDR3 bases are TGTGCCAGCAGCTTAGTGGCAGACTCCCTGGAAGCTGAAGCTTTCTTT. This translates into CASSLVADSLEAEAFF. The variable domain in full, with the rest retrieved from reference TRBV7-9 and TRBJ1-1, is DTGVSQNPRHKITKRGQNVTFRCDPISEHNRLYWYRQTLGQGPEFLTYFQNEAQLEKSRLLSDRFSAERPKGSFSTLEIQRTEQGDSAMYLCASSLVADSLEAEAFFGQGTRLTVV.

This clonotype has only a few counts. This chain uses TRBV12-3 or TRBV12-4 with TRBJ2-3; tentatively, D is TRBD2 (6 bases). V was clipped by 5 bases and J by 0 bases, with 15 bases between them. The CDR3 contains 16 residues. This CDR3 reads CASSQALGTSTDTQYF. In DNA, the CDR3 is TGTGCCAGCAGTCAAGCGCTGGGGACTAGCACAGATACGCAGTATTTT.

The DNA of the CDR3 is TGTGCCAGCAGTTTATTAGGACAGGGGGCGTGGGAGCAGTACTTC. This sequence encodes CASSLLGQGAWEQYF. V and J are TRBV28 and TRBJ2-7; 11 bases agree with TRBD1. Germline CDR1 and CDR2: MDHEN and SYDVKM. With 1 base clipped from V and 7 bases from J, the junction kept 6 bases outside the gene matches. The CDR3 covers 15 residues. Together with reference TRBV28 and TRBJ2-7, the CDR3 gives the full variable domain: DVKVTQSSRYLVKRTGEKVFLECVQDMDHENMFWYRQDPGLGLRLIYFSYDVKMKEKGDIPEGYSVSREKKERFSLILESASTNQTSMYLCASSLLGQGAWEQYFGPGTRLTVT.

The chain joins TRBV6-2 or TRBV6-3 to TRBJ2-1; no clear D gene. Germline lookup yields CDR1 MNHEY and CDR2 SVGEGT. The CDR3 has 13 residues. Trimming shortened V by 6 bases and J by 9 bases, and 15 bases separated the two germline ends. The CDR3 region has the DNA TGTGCCAGCAGCCAACACGAGTCCGTTGAGCAGTTCTTC. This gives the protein CASSQHESVEQFF.

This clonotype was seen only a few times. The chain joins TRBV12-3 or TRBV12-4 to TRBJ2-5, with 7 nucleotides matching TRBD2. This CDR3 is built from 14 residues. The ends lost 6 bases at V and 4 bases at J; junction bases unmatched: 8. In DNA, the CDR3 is TGTGCCAGCAGCCCCAGACTAGCTGTAGAGACCCAGTACTTC. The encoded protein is CASSPRLAVETQYF.

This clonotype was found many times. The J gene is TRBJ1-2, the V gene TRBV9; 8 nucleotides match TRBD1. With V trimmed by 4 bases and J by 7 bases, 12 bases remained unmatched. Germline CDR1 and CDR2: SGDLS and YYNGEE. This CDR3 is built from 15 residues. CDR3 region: CASSRTPGGSSGYTF. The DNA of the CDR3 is TGTGCCAGCAGCCGTACCCCAGGGGGCTCGAGTGGCTACACCTTC.

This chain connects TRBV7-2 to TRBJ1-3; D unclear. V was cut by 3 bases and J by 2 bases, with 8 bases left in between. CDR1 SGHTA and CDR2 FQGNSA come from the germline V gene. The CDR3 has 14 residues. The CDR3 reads CASSFASAGNTIYF. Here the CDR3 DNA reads TGTGCCAGCAGCTTTGCGTCCGCTGGAAACACCATATATTTT.

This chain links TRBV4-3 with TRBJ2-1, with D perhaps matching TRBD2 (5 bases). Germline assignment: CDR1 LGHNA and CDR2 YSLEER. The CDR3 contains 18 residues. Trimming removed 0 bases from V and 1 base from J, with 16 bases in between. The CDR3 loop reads CASSQDSGNTESYNEQFF. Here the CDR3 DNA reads TGCGCCAGCAGCCAAGATTCCGGGAACACCGAGTCCTACAATGAGCAGTTCTTC.

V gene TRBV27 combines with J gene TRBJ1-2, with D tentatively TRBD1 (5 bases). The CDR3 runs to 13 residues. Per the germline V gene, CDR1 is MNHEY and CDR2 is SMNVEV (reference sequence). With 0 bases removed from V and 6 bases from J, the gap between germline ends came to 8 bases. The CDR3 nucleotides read TGTGCCAGCAGTTTATCAGGGACCAATGGCTACACCTTC. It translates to CASSLSGTNGYTF.

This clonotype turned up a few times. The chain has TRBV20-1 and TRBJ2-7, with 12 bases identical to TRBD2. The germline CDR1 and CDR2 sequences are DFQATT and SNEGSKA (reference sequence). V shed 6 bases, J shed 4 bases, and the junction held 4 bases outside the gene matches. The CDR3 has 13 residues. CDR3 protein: CSARTSGVYEQYF. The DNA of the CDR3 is TGCAGTGCGCGGACTAGCGGGGTTTACGAGCAGTACTTC.

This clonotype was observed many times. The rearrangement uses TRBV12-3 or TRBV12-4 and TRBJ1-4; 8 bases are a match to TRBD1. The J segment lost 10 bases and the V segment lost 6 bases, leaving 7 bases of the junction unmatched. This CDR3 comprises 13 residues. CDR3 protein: CASSPGQGGKLFF. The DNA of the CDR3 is TGTGCCAGCAGCCCTGGACAGGGTGGAAAACTGTTTTTT.

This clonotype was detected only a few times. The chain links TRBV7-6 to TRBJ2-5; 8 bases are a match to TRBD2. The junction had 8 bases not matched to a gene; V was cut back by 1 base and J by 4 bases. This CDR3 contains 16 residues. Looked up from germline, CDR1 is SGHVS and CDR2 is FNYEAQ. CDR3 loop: CASSLGPGGAGETQYF. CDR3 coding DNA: TGTGCCAGCAGCTTAGGACCCGGGGGGGCGGGAGAGACCCAGTACTTC. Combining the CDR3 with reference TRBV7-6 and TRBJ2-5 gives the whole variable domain GAGVSQSPRYKVTKRGQDVALRCDPISGHVSLYWYRQALGQGPEFLTYFNYEAQQDKSGLPNDRFSAERPEGSISTLTIQRTEQRDSAMYRCASSLGPGGAGETQYFGPGTRLLVL.

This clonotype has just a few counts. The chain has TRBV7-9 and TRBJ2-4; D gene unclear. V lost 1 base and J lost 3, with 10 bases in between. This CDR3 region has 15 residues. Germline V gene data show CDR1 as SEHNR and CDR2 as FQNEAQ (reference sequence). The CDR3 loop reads CASSLVLGGKNIQYF. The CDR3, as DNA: TGTGCCAGCAGCTTAGTGCTGGGCGGCAAAAACATTCAGTACTTC.

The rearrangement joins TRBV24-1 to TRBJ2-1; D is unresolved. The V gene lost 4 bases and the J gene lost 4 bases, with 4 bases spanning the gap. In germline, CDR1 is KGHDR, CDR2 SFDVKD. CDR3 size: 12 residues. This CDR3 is CATSEGYNEQFF. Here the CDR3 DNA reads TGTGCCACCAGTGAAGGATACAATGAGCAGTTCTTC.

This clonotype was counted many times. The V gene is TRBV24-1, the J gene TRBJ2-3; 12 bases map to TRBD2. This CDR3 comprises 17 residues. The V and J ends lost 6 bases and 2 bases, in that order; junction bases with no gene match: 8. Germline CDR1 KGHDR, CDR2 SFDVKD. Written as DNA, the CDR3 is TGTGCCACCAGTCCTCGACTAGCGGGAGACCTCACAGATACGCAGTATTTT. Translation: CATSPRLAGDLTDTQYF.